This TCR beta chain was captured by sequencing in a study of OX40 agonist ivuxolimab in advanced cancers. Study details: Patients with hepatocellular carcinoma, melanoma, renal cell or head and neck cancer made up the dose-escalation patients. Points from the study as a whole: Antigen specificity remained undetermined for the expanded peripheral T cells. Relatively little clonal expansion, among the lowest observed, appeared in partial responders at 0.1-3.0 mg/kg.

Clones were read by immunoSEQ multiplex PCR, and TCRdb kept only the in-frame ones, dropping some. The table has about 37,000 clones, around 87% seen once. CDR1 is KGHSH, CDR2 LQKENI, per germline. The CDR3 consists of 14 residues. For this clone: Its target is not known. A junction end diverges from the germline sequence, so it may reflect a read error.

The sequence was obtained from an adult with an advanced solid tumor such as melanoma, head and neck, liver or kidney cancer. The source material was CD4+ or CD8+ T cells sorted from blood, sampled in a trial of the OX40 agonist ivuxolimab. The J gene is TRBJ2-7, the V gene TRBV18; 7 nucleotides line up with TRBD1. The CDR3 here is CASSPRQGSYEQYF. In DNA form, the CDR3 reads TGTGCCAGCTCCCCACGACAGGGATCCTACGAGCAGTACTTC.